Below are 30 T cell receptor beta chains sequenced from a single sample in a study of chemoradiotherapy in HPV16-positive cancers. Sequencing was performed with immunoSEQ multiplex PCR; in TCRdb, only in-frame clones are kept and a portion is missing. The repertoire holds about 53,000 clones, with roughly 90% as singletons. The input for sequencing was blood, taken from a patient who underwent chemoradiotherapy. These receptors were obtained from a human donor with HPV-associated anogenital cancer.

The CDR3 DNA follows: TGTGCCAGCAGCTTTGACAGGGGACCCTACGAGCAGTACTTC. Its protein is CASSFDRGPYEQYF. V is TRBV7-2 and J is TRBJ2-5; 8 bases fit TRBD1. The DNA end favors TRBJ2-7, so the J call may be wrong. The CDR3 sequence is 14 residues long. The germline V gene encodes CDR1 SGHTA and CDR2 FQGNSA.

J is TRBJ1-1 and V is TRBV27; 7 nucleotides agree with TRBD1. This CDR3 has 13 amino acids. From germline, CDR1 is MNHEY and CDR2 SMNVEV (reference sequence). V gave up 4 bases and J gave up 4 bases; unmatched junction bases: 3. CDR3 in DNA: TGTGCCAGCAGTTCTCAGGGGGGCACTGAAGCTTTCTTT. Its protein is CASSSQGGTEAFF.

The rearrangement links TRBV19 to TRBJ1-3; 8 bases map to TRBD1. The CDR3 totals 15 residues. In germline, CDR1 is LNHDA, CDR2 SQIVND (reference sequence). V lost 6 bases, J lost 0 bases, and 4 bases stayed unmatched. Here the CDR3 DNA reads TGTGCCAGTAGAGAACAGGGGGGCTCTGGAAACACCATATATTTT. Residues: CASREQGGSGNTIYF.

This clone has only one observation. The chain links TRBV11-3 to TRBJ2-2; D is ambiguous. Between the trimmed V and J ends, which lost 3 bases and 5 bases, there was a span of 7 bases. The length of the CDR3 is 13 residues. Germline V lookup: CDR1 SGHNT, CDR2 YENEEA. The CDR3 coding sequence is TGTGCCAGCAGCTTGGCCAGGACCGGGGAGCTGTTTTTT. Amino acid sequence: CASSLARTGELFF.

V usage is TRBV5-1 and J usage is TRBJ2-7, with D tentatively TRBD2 (6 bases). V shed 5 bases and J shed 3 bases, with 12 bases lying between them. The CDR3 loop spans 13 amino acids. Germline loops: CDR1 SGHRS, CDR2 YFSETQ. The CDR3 loop reads CASRTGLDYEQYF. The CDR3 nucleotides are TGCGCCAGCAGGACGGGACTCGACTACGAGCAGTACTTC.

V gene TRBV5-4 combines with J gene TRBJ2-5; 10 bases are shared with TRBD2. CDR1 SGHNT and CDR2 YYREEE come from the germline V gene (reference sequence). V gave up 4 bases and J gave up 4 bases; unmatched junction bases: 7. The CDR3 is 15 amino acids. The CDR3 here is CASSSLAGVGETQYF. For the CDR3, the DNA is TGTGCCAGCAGCAGCCTAGCGGGAGTGGGAGAGACCCAGTACTTC.

This clone was recorded only once. The chain uses TRBV5-4 and TRBJ1-3, with D tentatively TRBD1 (6 bases). V lost 0 bases, J lost 2 bases, and 15 bases lay in between. The germline V gene has CDR1 SGHNT and CDR2 YYREEE (reference sequence). CDR3 size: 17 residues. The CDR3 nucleotides read TGTGCCAGCAGCTTGGGGCCCCCGGGGACAACTGGAAACACCATATATTTT. Its protein product is CASSLGPPGTTGNTIYF.

This chain connects TRBV5-4 to TRBJ2-5, with TRBD2 matching over 8 bases. Germline trimming cut 0 bases from V and 7 bases from J; bases unmatched to any gene: 5. In germline, CDR1 is SGHNT, CDR2 YYREEE (reference sequence). The CDR3 has 14 amino acids. The CDR3 sequence: CASSLELAVGTQYF. DNA for the CDR3: TGTGCCAGCAGCTTGGAACTAGCGGTGGGGACCCAGTACTTC. Supplemented by reference TRBV5-4 and TRBJ2-5, the full variable domain reads ETGVTQSPTHLIKTRGQQVTLRCSSQSGHNTVSWYQQALGQGPQFIFQYYREEENGRGNFPPRFSGLQFPNYSSELNVNALELDDSALYLCASSLELAVGTQYFGPGTRLLVL.

The J gene is TRBJ1-5, the V gene TRBV9, with D possibly matching TRBD1 (5 bases). This CDR3 has 14 amino acids. The ends were cut back, 0 bases at V and 9 bases at J, with 13 bases in the middle. Germline V lookup: CDR1 SGDLS, CDR2 YYNGEE. The CDR3 bases are TGTGCCAGCAGCGTAGGGACGGGGGTGAGGCCCCAGCATTTT. Translated, it gives CASSVGTGVRPQHF.

The J gene is TRBJ2-5, the V gene TRBV5-1; 8 bases agree with TRBD1. V was clipped by 2 bases and J by 5 bases; unmatched bases: 8. Germline V CDR1 and CDR2: SGHRS, YFSETQ. This CDR3 is 15 amino acids long. CDR3 region: CASSFGQGGTETQYF. CDR3 DNA sequence: TGCGCCAGCAGCTTTGGACAGGGAGGCACGGAGACCCAGTACTTC.

The chain carries TRBV10-3 and TRBJ1-4; no firm D call. The length of the CDR3 is 15 residues. Germline V lookup: CDR1 ENHRY, CDR2 SYGVKD. V shed 1 base and J shed 0 bases, with 6 bases lying between them. CDR3 bases: TGTGCCATCAGTGAGTGGGGTCCAACTAATGAAAAACTGTTTTTT. Encoded protein: CAISEWGPTNEKLFF.

This chain joins TRBV15 and TRBJ2-2; D remains unclear. Germline values: CDR1 LNHNV, CDR2 YYDKDF (reference sequence). The CDR3 has 14 residues. The germline V and J ends were trimmed by 0 bases and 8 bases, with 10 bases remaining between them. The CDR3 sequence is CATSRDQRRGELFF. In DNA, the CDR3 is TGTGCCACCAGCAGAGATCAACGAAGGGGGGAGCTGTTTTTT. Looking up the rest from reference TRBV15 and TRBJ2-2 gives the full variable domain: DAMVIQNPRYQVTQFGKPVTLSCSQTLNHNVMYWYQQKSSQAPKLLFHYYDKDFNNEADTPDNFQSRRPNTSFCFLDIRSPGLGDTAMYLCATSRDQRRGELFFGEGSRLTVL.

This clone was picked up a small number of times. The chain joins TRBV5-1 to TRBJ2-3; 8 nucleotides align to TRBD1. Germline V gene lookup returns CDR1 SGHRS and CDR2 YFSETQ. The CDR3 runs 15 residues. With 1 base clipped from V and 2 bases from J, the junction kept 3 bases outside the gene matches. CDR3 amino acids: CASSLSQGATDTQYF. The CDR3 coding sequence is TGCGCCAGCAGCTTGAGCCAGGGGGCCACAGATACGCAGTATTTT.

V is TRBV7-2 and J is TRBJ1-6; D might be TRBD1 (6 bases). This CDR3 has 13 amino acids. CDR1 is SGHTA and CDR2 is FQGNSA in the germline V gene. V gave up 11 bases and J gave up 7 bases, with 15 bases separating them. This CDR3 is CAGRAQGNSPLHF. The CDR3, as DNA: TGTGCCGGACGCGCCCAGGGGAATTCACCCCTCCACTTT.

The genes are TRBV6-6 and TRBJ1-1; D is ambiguous. The CDR3 totals 15 residues. Germline assignment: CDR1 MNHNY and CDR2 SVGAGI (reference sequence). Trimming left V 5 bases short and J 2 bases short, with 15 bases between. The CDR3 DNA follows: TGTGCCAGCAGTGTCCTCCAAAGTCTTAACACTGAAGCTTTCTTT. Translated, it gives CASSVLQSLNTEAFF.

The chain joins TRBV9 to TRBJ1-1; 12 bases line up with TRBD1. V was clipped by 3 bases and J by 7 bases; unmatched bases: 4. This CDR3 has 14 amino acids. Germline V lookup: CDR1 SGDLS, CDR2 YYNGEE. The CDR3 region is CASSGDRGHNEAFF. The CDR3, as DNA: TGTGCCAGCAGCGGGGACAGGGGGCATAATGAAGCTTTCTTT.

This chain links TRBV5-1 with TRBJ2-7; 8 bases match TRBD1. CDR1 SGHRS and CDR2 YFSETQ come from the germline V gene. J lost 4 bases, V lost 4 bases, and 7 bases had no gene match. This CDR3 is built from 14 residues. The CDR3, as DNA: TGCGCCAGCAGCACCCGGGACAGGAGGTACGAGCAGTACTTC. It translates to CASSTRDRRYEQYF.

The CDR3 spells CSVEGGTDTQYF. As DNA, the CDR3 is TGCAGCGTTGAAGGGGGCACAGATACGCAGTATTTT. V gene TRBV29-1 combines with J gene TRBJ2-3; the D is unclear. The CDR3 length is 12 residues. V lost 1 base and J 1 base, leaving 3 bases between the germline ends. Germline V gene lookup returns CDR1 SQVTM and CDR2 ANQGSEA.

J is TRBJ2-7 and V is TRBV18; D tentatively fits TRBD1 or TRBD2 (6 bases each). Germline V CDR1 and CDR2: KGHSH, LQKENI. The CDR3 sequence is 17 residues long. Trimming stripped 6 bases from V and 3 bases from J, with 24 bases between. Written as DNA, the CDR3 is TGTGCCAGCTCTCCTGCACTCGCGGGACATAGGCTCTACGAGCAGTACTTC. It translates to CASSPALAGHRLYEQYF.

This chain links TRBV5-1 with TRBJ1-6; D is unclear. Trimming stripped 6 bases from V and 7 bases from J, with 20 bases between. The CDR3 has 16 amino acids. The germline V gene has CDR1 SGHRS and CDR2 YFSETQ. This CDR3 is CASTFSSQAMNSPLHF. CDR3 nucleotides: TGCGCCAGCACCTTCTCATCGCAGGCAATGAATTCACCCCTCCACTTT.

The rearrangement uses TRBV27 and TRBJ2-7; D ambiguous. Trimming stripped 2 bases from V and 3 bases from J, with 11 bases between. In germline, CDR1 is MNHEY, CDR2 SMNVEV (reference sequence). The CDR3 covers 14 residues. The DNA for the CDR3 is TGTGCCAGCAGTTTAGACCGACAAAACTACGAGCAGTACTTC. Amino acids: CASSLDRQNYEQYF.

The rearrangement uses TRBV19 and TRBJ1-5; tentatively, D is TRBD1 (5 bases). The germline gives CDR1 LNHDA, CDR2 SQIVND (reference sequence). The CDR3 is 15 residues long. Deletions cut 1 base from V and 6 bases from J, with 13 bases between. Here the CDR3 reads CASSIGQTLGQPQHF. As DNA, the CDR3 is TGTGCCAGTAGTATAGGACAGACCCTGGGTCAGCCCCAGCATTTT.

This chain connects TRBV7-6 to TRBJ2-7; D perhaps matches TRBD1 (5 bases). The CDR3 has 18 amino acids. Per germline, CDR1 SGHVS and CDR2 FNYEAQ. The V gene lost 1 base and the J gene lost 0 bases, with 19 bases spanning the gap. The CDR3 region has the DNA TGTGCCAGCAGCTTAGTACCCCGTGGACATCCTACCTCCTACGAGCAGTACTTC. As protein: CASSLVPRGHPTSYEQYF.

The genes are TRBV27 and TRBJ1-6; D remains unclear. The CDR3 consists of 16 residues. V shed 5 bases and J shed 3 bases, with 14 bases lying between them. Germline CDR1 MNHEY, CDR2 SMNVEV (reference sequence). The CDR3 region has the DNA TGTGCCAGCAGTGAAAGGGCCCGAGACTATAATTCACCCCTCCACTTT. Its protein is CASSERARDYNSPLHF.

The chain carries TRBV7-9 and TRBJ1-3; tentatively, D is TRBD1 (5 bases). This CDR3 is 14 amino acids long. Trimming took off 5 bases at V and 4 bases at J, with 12 bases between the two ends. Per germline, CDR1 SEHNR and CDR2 FQNEAQ (reference sequence). In DNA form, the CDR3 reads TGTGCCAGCAGCCAACAGGTGGAAGGAAACACCATATATTTT. Amino acid sequence: CASSQQVEGNTIYF.

This clone was observed a single time. J is TRBJ1-2 and V is TRBV14, with 8 bases lining up with TRBD1. This CDR3 spans 13 amino acids. V gave up 5 bases and J gave up 4 bases; unmatched junction bases: 3. CDR1 and CDR2 (germline): SGHDN, FVKESK. CDR3 loop: CASSTGGSYGYTF. As DNA, the CDR3 is TGTGCCAGCAGCACAGGGGGTAGCTATGGCTACACCTTC.

The gene calls are TRBV5-1 and TRBJ2-5; 7 nucleotides align to TRBD1. The J segment lost 4 bases and the V segment lost 2 bases, leaving 8 bases of the junction unmatched. The CDR3 runs 15 residues. CDR1 and CDR2 from the germline V gene are SGHRS and YFSETQ. The CDR3: CASSFALGGSETQYF. The CDR3 region has the DNA TGCGCCAGCAGCTTCGCCCTAGGGGGCTCAGAGACCCAGTACTTC.

The rearrangement uses TRBV7-2 and TRBJ2-1; 8 bases are shared with TRBD2. The CDR3 is 16 residues long. CDR1 is SGHTA and CDR2 is FQGNSA in the germline V gene. Losses at the gene ends were 5 bases for V and 2 bases for J; bases not matched to a gene: 8. The CDR3 coding sequence is TGTGCCAGCAGCCTCAGAACGGGACTAGCCTACAATGAGCAGTTCTTC. Translated: CASSLRTGLAYNEQFF.

V gene TRBV4-3 combines with J gene TRBJ2-7, with D perhaps TRBD1 (7 bases). CDR3 length: 15 residues. Germline V lookup: CDR1 LGHNA, CDR2 YSLEER. The V end lost 1 base, the J end lost 1 base, and 11 bases lay between the germline ends. DNA of the CDR3: TGCGCCAGCAGCCAAGGCGGGACAGCGTCCTACGAGCAGTACTTC. Residues: CASSQGGTASYEQYF.

This chain joins TRBV29-1 and TRBJ2-1; 9 nucleotides match TRBD1. The junction had 2 bases not matched to a gene; V was cut back by 7 bases and J by 4 bases. The CDR3 runs to 12 residues. Germline V gene lookup returns CDR1 SQVTM and CDR2 ANQGSEA. The CDR3 DNA is TGCAGCGGGGACAGGGTGTACAATGAGCAGTTCTTC. As protein: CSGDRVYNEQFF.